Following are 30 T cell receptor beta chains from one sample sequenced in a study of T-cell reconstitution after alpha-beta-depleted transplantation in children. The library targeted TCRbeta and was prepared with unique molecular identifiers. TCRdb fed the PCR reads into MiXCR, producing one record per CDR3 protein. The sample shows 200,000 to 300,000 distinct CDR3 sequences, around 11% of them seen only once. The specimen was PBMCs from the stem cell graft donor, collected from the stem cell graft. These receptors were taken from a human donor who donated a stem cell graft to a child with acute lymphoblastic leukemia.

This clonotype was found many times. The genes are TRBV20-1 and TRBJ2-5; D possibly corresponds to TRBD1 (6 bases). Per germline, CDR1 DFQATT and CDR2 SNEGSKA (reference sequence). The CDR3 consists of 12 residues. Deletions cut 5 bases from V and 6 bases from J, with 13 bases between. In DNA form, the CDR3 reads TGCAGTGCTGTACAGGGCTCACAGACCCAGTACTTC. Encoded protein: CSAVQGSQTQYF.

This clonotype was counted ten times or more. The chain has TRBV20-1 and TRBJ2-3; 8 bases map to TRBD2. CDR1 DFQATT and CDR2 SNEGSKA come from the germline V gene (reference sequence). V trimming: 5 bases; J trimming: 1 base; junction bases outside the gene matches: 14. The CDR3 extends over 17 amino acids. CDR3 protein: CSADLPGGRGGTDTQYF. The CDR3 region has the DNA TGCAGTGCTGACCTACCCGGCGGGCGGGGGGGCACAGATACGCAGTATTTT.

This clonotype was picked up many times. The CDR3 protein is CASSPGSPYSNQPQHF. The CDR3, as DNA: TGTGCCAGCTCACCCGGCAGTCCCTATAGCAATCAGCCCCAGCATTTT. This chain connects TRBV18 to TRBJ1-5; D not certain. The CDR3 runs 16 residues. Trimming stripped 3 bases from V and 0 bases from J, with 12 bases between. Germline CDR1 is KGHSH and CDR2 is LQKENI.

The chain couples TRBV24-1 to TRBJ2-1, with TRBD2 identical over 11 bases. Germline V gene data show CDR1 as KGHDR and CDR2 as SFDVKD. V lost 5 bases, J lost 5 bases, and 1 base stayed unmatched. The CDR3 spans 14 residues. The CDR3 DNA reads TGTGCCACCAGTGCACTAGCGGGAGACAATGAGCAGTTCTTC. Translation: CATSALAGDNEQFF.

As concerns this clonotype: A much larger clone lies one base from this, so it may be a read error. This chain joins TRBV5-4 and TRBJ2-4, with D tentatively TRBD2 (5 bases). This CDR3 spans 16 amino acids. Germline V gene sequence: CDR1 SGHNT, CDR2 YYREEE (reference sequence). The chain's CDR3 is CASSLGGPQAKNSQYF. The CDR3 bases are TGTGCCAGCAGCTTGGGAGGGCCTCAGGCCAAAAACAGTCAGTACTTC.

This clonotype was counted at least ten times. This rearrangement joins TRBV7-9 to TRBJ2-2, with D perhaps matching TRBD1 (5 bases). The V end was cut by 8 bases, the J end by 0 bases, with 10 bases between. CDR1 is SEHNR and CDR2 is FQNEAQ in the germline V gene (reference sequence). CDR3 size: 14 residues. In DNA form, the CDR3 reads TGTGCCAGCCAAAGGGGTCCGAACACCGGGGAGCTGTTTTTT. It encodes CASQRGPNTGELFF.

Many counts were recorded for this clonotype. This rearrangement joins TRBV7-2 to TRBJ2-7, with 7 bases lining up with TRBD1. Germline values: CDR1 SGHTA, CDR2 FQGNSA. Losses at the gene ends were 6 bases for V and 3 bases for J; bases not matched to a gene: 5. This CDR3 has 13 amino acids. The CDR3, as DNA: TGTGCCAGCAGAGGACAGGCGGACTACGAGCAGTACTTC. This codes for CASRGQADYEQYF. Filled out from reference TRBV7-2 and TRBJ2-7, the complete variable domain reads GAGVSQSPSNKVTEKGKDVELRCDPISGHTALYWYRQSLGQGLEFLIYFQGNSAPDKSGLPSDRFSAERTGGSVSTLTIQRTQQEDSAVYLCASRGQADYEQYFGPGTRLTVT.

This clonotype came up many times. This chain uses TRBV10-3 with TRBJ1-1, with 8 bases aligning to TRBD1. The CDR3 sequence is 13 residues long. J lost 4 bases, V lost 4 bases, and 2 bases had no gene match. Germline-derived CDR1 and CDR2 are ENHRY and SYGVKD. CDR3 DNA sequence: TGTGCCATCAGTGCGACAGGGGTCACTGAAGCTTTCTTT. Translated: CAISATGVTEAFF.

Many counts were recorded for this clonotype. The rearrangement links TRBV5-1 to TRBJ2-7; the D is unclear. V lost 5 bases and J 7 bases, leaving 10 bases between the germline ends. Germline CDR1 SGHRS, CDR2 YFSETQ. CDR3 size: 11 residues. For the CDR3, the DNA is TGCGCCAGCAGAGTGGGTGGGGAGCAGTACTTC. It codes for CASRVGGEQYF.

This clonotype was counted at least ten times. The CDR3 sequence is CASSDTGGEYEQYF. DNA for the CDR3: TGTGCCAGCAGTGATACGGGGGGTGAATACGAGCAGTACTTC. The rearrangement joins TRBV6-1 to TRBJ2-7; 7 nucleotides line up with TRBD2. The CDR3 sequence is 14 residues long. Germline V gene sequence: CDR1 MNHNS, CDR2 SASEGT. V gave up 3 bases and J gave up 4 bases; unmatched junction bases: 6.

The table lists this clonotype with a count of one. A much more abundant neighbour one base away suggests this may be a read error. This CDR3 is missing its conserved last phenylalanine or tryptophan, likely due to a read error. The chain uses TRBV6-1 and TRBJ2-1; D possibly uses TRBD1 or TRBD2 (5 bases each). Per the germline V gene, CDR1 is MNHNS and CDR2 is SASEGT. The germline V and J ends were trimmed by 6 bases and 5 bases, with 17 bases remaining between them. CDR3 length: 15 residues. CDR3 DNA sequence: TGTGCCAGCAGCCAATCGAATGGGGGACACAATGAGCAGTTCTTG. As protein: CASSQSNGGHNEQFL.

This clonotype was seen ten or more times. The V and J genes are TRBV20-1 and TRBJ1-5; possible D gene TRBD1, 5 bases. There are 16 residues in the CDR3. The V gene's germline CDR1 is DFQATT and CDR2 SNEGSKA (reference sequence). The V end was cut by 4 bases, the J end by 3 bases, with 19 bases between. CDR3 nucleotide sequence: TGCAGTGCTAAAAGAAGGGGCGGGAGCCTCAATCAGCCCCAGCATTTT. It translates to CSAKRRGGSLNQPQHF.

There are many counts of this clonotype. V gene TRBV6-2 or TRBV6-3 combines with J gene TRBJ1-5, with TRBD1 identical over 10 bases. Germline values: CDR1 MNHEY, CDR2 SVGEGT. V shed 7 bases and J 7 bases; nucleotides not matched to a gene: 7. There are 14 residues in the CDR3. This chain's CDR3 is CASTPRDRGQPQHF. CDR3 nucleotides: TGTGCCAGCACTCCCCGGGACAGGGGACAGCCCCAGCATTTT.

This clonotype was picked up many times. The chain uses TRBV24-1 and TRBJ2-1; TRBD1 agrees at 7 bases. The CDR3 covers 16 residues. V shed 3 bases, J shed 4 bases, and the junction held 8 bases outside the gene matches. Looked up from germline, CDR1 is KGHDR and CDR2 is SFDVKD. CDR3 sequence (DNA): TGTGCCACCAGTGATCCCGGACAGGCCTTGTACAATGAGCAGTTCTTC. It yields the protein CATSDPGQALYNEQFF.

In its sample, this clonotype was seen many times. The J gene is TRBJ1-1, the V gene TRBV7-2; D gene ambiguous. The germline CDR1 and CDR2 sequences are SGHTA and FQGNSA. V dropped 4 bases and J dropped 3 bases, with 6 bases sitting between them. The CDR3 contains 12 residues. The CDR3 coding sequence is TGTGCCAGCAGCTCTTGGCACACTGAAGCTTTCTTT. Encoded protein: CASSSWHTEAFF. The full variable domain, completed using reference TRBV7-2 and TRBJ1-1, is GAGVSQSPSNKVTEKGKDVELRCDPISGHTALYWYRQSLGQGLEFLIYFQGNSAPDKSGLPSDRFSAERTGGSVSTLTIQRTQQEDSAVYLCASSSWHTEAFFGQGTRLTVV.

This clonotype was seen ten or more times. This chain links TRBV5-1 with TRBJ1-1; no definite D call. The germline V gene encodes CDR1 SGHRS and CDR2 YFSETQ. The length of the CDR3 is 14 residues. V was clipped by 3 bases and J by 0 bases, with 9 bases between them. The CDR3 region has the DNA TGCGCCAGCAGCTCTGGTCACGTGAACACTGAAGCTTTCTTT. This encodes CASSSGHVNTEAFF. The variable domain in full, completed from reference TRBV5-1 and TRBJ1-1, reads KAGVTQTPRYLIKTRGQQVTLSCSPISGHRSVSWYQQTPGQGLQFLFEYFSETQRNKGNFPGRFSGRQFSNSRSEMNVSTLELGDSALYLCASSSGHVNTEAFFGQGTRLTVV.

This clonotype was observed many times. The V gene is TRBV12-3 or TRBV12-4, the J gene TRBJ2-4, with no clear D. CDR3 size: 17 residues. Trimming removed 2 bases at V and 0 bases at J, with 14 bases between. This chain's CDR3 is CASSLSPVILAKNIQYF. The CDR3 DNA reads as TGTGCCAGCAGTTTAAGCCCGGTTATACTAGCCAAAAACATTCAGTACTTC.

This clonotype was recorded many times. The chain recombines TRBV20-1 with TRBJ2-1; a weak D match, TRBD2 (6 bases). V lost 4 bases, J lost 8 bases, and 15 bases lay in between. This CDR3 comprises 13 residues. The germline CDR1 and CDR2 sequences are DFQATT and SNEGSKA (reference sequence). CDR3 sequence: CSATSRGDYEQFF. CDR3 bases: TGCAGTGCTACCTCGCGGGGCGATTATGAGCAGTTCTTC.

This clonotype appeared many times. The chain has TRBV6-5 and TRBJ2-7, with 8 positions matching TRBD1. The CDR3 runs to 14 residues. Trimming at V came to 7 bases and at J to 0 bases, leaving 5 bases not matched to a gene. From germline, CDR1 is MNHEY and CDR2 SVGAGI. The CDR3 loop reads CASTRDRSSYEQYF. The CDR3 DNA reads TGTGCCAGCACCCGGGACAGGAGCTCCTACGAGCAGTACTTC.

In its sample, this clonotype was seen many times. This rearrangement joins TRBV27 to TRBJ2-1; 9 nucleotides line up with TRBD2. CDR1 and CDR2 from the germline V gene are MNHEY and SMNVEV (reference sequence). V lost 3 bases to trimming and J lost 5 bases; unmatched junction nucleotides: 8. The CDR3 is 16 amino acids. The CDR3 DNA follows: TGTGCCAGCAGTTTGGGGGCGGGGGGGTTAAACAATGAGCAGTTCTTC. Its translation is CASSLGAGGLNNEQFF.

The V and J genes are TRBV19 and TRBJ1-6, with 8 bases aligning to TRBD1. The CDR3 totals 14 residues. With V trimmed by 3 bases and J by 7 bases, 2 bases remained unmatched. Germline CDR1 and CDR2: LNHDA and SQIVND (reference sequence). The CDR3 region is CASSIQGANSPLHF. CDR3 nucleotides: TGTGCCAGTAGTATCCAGGGGGCAAATTCACCCCTCCACTTT.

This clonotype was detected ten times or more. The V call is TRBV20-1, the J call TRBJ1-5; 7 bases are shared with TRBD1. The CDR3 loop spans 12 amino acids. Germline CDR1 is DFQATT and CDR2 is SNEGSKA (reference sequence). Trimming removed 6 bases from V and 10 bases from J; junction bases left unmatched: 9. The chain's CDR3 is CSADDRVEPQHF. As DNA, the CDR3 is TGCAGTGCCGACGACAGGGTTGAACCCCAGCATTTT.

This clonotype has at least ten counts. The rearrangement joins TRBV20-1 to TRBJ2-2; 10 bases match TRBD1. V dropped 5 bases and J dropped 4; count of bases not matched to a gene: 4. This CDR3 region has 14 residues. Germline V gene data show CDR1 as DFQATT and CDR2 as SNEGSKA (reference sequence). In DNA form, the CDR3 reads TGCAGTGCTCTTAGGACAGGGGGCACCGGGGAGCTGTTTTTT. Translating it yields CSALRTGGTGELFF.

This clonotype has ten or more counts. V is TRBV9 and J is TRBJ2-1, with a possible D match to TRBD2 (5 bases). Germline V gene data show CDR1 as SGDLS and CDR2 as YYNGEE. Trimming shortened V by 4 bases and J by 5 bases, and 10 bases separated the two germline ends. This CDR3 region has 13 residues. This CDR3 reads CASSLSGNNEQFF. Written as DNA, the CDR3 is TGTGCCAGCAGCCTCTCGGGGAACAATGAGCAGTTCTTC.

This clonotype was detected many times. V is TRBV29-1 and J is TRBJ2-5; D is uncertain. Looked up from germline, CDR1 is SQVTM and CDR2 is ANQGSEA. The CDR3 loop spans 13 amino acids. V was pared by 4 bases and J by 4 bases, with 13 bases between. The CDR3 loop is CSVAPGSRETQYF. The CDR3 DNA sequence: TGCAGCGTTGCCCCGGGCTCCCGAGAGACCCAGTACTTC. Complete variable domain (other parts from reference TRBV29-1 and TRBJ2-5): SAVISQKPSRDICQRGTSLTIQCQVDSQVTMMFWYRQQPGQSLTLIATANQGSEATYESGFVIDKFPISRPNLTFSTLTVSNMSPEDSSIYLCSVAPGSRETQYFGPGTRLLVL.

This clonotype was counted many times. CDR3 sequence: CASSTPGQGAPLEQFF. As DNA, the CDR3 is TGTGCCAGCAGTACCCCGGGACAGGGGGCACCTTTGGAGCAGTTCTTC. V is TRBV6-2 or TRBV6-3 and J is TRBJ2-1, with TRBD1 matching 12 bases. The germline V gene encodes CDR1 MNHEY and CDR2 SVGEGT. This CDR3 is 16 amino acids long. V was clipped by 5 bases and J by 10 bases; unmatched bases: 12.

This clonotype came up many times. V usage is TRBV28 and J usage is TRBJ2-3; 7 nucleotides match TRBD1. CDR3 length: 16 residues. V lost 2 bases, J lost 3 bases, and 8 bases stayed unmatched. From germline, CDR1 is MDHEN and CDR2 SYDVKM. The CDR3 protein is CASSLGQAKGTDTQYF. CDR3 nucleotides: TGTGCCAGCAGTTTAGGACAGGCCAAGGGAACAGATACGCAGTATTTT.

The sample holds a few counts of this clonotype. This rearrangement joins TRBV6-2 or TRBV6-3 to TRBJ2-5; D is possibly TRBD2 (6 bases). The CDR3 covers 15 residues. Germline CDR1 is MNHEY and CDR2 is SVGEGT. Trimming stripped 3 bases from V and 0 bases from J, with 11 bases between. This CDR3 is CASSYLGGYQETQYF. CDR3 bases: TGTGCCAGCAGTTATCTAGGAGGGTACCAAGAGACCCAGTACTTC.

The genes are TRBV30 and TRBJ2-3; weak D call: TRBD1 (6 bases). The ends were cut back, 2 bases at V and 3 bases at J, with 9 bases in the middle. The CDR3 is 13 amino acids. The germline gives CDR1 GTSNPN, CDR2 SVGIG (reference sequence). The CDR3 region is CAWSLGQTDTQYF. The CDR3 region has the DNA TGTGCCTGGAGTCTAGGACAGACAGATACGCAGTATTTT.

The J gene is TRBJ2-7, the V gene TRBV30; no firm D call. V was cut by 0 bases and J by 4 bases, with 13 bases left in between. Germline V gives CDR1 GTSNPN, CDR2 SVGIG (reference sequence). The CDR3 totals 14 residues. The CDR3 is CAWSVPRSRYEQYF. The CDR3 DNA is TGTGCCTGGAGTGTACCAAGGTCAAGGTACGAGCAGTACTTC. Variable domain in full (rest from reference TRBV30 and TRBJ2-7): SQTIHQWPATLVQPVGSPLSLECTVEGTSNPNLYWYRQAAGRGLQLLFYSVGIGQISSEVPQNLSASRPQDRQFILSSKKLLLSDSGFYLCAWSVPRSRYEQYFGPGTRLTVT.